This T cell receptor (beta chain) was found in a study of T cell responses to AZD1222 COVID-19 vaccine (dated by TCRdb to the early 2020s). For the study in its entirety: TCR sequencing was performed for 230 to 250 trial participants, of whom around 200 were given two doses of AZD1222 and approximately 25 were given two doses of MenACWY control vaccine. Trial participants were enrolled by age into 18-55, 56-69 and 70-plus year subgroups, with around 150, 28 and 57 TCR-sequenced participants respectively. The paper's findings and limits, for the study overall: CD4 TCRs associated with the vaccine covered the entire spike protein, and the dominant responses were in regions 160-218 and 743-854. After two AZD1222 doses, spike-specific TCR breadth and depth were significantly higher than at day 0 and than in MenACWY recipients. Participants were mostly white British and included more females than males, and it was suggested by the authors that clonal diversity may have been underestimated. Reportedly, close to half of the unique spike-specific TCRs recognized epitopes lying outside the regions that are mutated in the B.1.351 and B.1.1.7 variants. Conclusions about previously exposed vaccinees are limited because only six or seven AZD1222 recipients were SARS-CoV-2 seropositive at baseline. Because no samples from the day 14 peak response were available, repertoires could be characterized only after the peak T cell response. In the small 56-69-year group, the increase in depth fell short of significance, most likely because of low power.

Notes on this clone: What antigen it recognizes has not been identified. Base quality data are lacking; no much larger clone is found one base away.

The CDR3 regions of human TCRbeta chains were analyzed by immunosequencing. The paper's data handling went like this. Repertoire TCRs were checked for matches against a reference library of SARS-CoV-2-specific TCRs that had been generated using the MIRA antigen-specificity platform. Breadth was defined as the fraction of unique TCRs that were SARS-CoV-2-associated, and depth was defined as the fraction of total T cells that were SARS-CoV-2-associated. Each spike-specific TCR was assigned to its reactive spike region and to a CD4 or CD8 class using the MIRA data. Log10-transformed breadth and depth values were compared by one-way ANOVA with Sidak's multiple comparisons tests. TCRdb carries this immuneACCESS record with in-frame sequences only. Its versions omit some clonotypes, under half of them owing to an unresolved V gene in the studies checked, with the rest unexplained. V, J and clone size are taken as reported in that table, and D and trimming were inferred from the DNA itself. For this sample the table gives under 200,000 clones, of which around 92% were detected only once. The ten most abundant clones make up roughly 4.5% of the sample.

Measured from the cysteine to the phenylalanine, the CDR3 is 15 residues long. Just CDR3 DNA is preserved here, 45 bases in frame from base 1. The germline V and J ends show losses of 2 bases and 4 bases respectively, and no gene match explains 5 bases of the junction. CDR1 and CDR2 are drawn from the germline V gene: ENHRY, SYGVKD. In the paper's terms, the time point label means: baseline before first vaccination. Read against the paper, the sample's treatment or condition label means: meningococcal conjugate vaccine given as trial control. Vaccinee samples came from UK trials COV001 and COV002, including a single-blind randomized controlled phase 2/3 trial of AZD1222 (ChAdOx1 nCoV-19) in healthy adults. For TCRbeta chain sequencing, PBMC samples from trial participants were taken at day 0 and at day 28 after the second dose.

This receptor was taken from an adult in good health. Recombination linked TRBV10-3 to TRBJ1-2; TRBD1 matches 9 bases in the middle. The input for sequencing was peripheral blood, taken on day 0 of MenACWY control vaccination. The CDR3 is CAISEPGQGIYGYTF. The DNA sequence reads TGTGCCATCAGTGAGCCGGGACAGGGAATCTATGGCTACACCTTC.